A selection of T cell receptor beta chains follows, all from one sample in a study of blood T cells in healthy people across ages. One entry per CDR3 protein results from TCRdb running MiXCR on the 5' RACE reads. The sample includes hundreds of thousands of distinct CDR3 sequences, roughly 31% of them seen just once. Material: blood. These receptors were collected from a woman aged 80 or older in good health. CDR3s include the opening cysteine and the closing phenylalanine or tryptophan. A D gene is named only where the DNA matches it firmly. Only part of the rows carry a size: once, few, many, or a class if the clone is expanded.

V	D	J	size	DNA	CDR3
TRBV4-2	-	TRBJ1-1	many	TGTGCCAGCAGCCAAGTGAGGGATTCCACTGAAGCTTTCTTT	CASSQVRDSTEAFF
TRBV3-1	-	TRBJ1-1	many	TGTGCCAGCAGTCCCAACGGTGGGAACACTGAAGCTTTCTTT	CASSPNGGNTEAFF
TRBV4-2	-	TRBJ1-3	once	TGTGCCAGCAGCCAAGATTTTGGCAGGGAGTACACCATATATTTT	CASSQDFGREYTIYF
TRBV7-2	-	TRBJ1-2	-	TGTGCCAGCAGGTCTAAAAGTATCGGGACACCTTATGGCTACACCTTC	CASRSKSIGTPYGYTF
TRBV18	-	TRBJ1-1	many	TGTGCCAGCTCACCATCCGCATCCTTAGAAGCTTTCTTT	CASSPSASLEAFF
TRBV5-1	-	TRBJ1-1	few	TGCGCCAGCAGCTATAAGGGGCCCACTGAAGCTTTCTTT	CASSYKGPTEAFF
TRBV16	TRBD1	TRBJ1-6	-	TGTGCCAGCAGCCCGGGAGGACAGGGAGTTTCACCCCTCCACTTT	CASSPGGQGVSPLHF
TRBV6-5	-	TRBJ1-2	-	TGTGCCAGCAGTTATGATGGGGGGCCTTATGGCTACACCTTC	CASSYDGGPYGYTF
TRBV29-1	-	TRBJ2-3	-	TGCAGCGTCTCTCCCGGAGATACGCAGTATTTT	CSVSPGDTQYF
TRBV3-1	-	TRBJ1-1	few	TGTGCCAGCAGCCCCTCAGTGAGCTCTGAAGCTTTCTTT	CASSPSVSSEAFF
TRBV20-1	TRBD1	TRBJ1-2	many	TGCAGTGCTAGAGATTTCAGTCATGACAGGGCTGATGGCTACACCTTC	CSARDFSHDRADGYTF
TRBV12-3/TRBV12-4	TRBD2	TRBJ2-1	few	TGTGCCAGCAGTGCACGGGGGGGGTCCTACAATGAGCAGTTCTTC	CASSARGGSYNEQFF
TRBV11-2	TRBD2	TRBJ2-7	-	TGTGCCAGCAGATTCCGAGGGGGACTAGCGGGGGCCGGCGGATACAATGAGCAGTACTTC	CASRFRGGLAGAGGYNEQYF
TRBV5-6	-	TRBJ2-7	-	TGTGCCAGCAGTTCGGGACTCGTCGAGCAGTACTTC	CASSSGLVEQYF
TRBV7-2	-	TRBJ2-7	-	TGTGCCAGCAGCTTAATAACTTCCAGCTCCTACGAGCAGTACTTC	CASSLITSSSYEQYF
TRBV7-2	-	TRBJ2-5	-	TGTGCCAGCAGCTCAGGCGGAACTCGACGTGAACAGTACTTC	CASSSGGTRREQYF
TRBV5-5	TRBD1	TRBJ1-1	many	TGTGCCAGCAGCGCGACAGGGGGCTACACTGAAGCTTTCTTT	CASSATGGYTEAFF
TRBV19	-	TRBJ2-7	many	TGTGCCAGTAGTATAAGAAAGGGGTCCTACGAGCAGTACTTC	CASSIRKGSYEQYF
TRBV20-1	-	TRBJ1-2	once	TGCAGTGTGTGGGGCGGAACCGGGGGGAGGTTAGAAGGCCACACCTTC	CSVWGGTGGRLEGHTF
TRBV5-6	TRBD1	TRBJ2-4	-	TGTGCCAGCAGCTTCGACAGGGACGGAGTAAACGAGCGGTACTTC	CASSFDRDGVNERYF
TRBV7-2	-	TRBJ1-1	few	TGTGCCAGCAGCCCTCGGGCCTCTCCAAACACTGAAGCTTTCTTT	CASSPRASPNTEAFF
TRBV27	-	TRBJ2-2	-	TGTGCCAGCAGTCTATTCTGGGAACGAAGGAACACCGGGGAGCTGTTTTTT	CASSLFWERRNTGELFF